Each of the 2 T cell receptor beta chains below was sequenced from the same sample in a study of cytomegalovirus exposure and HLA in healthy donors. PCR used 60 Vbeta primers and 13 Jbeta primers. Generated by immunoSEQ multiplex PCR, the TCRdb table keeps only in-frame clones and is missing some. The sample has a few hundred thousand clones, about 83% seen once. Sample: PBMCs. The receptor set was obtained from a woman aged 50 to 60 in good health and CMV-seropositive.

The chain links TRBV6-5 to TRBJ2-2, with TRBD1 matching over 10 bases. The CDR3 has 14 residues. J lost 6 bases, V lost 5 bases, and 3 bases had no gene match. Per germline, CDR1 MNHEY and CDR2 SVGAGI. The CDR3 here is CASSEGQGAGELFF. The CDR3 nucleotides read TGTGCCAGCAGTGAAGGACAGGGGGCCGGGGAGCTGTTTTTT.

CDR3 amino acids: CAWTRGRISEQYF. Written as DNA, the CDR3 is TGTGCCTGGACGAGAGGGCGGATCAGCGAGCAGTACTTC. The chain uses TRBV30 and TRBJ2-5; D might be TRBD2 (5 bases). The end of the DNA aligns better with TRBJ2-7, so the J call may be wrong. The CDR3 spans 13 residues. Germline V gene data show CDR1 as GTSNPN and CDR2 as SVGIG (reference sequence).